This T cell receptor (beta chain) was retrieved from a study of blood T cell repertoires in COVID-19. Study-wide background: The samples span acute and convalescent COVID-19 from the United States, Italy and Spain. PBMCs, B-cell-depleted T cells, or T cells were the source of the cDNA or gDNA that made up the material.

Methods used by the authors: By means of reference gene primer amplification, nucleated cell counts were estimated. Libraries were prepared by immunoSEQ multiplex PCR; TCRdb keeps only in-frame clonotypes and omits some of them. V and J calls plus clone size are reproduced from that table; the DNA served to infer D and trimming. The sample holds more than 80,000 clones; approximately 83% are singletons and the top ten take about 2%. V shed 3 bases and J 3 bases; nucleotides not matched to a gene: 9. Germline loops: CDR1 MNHNS, CDR2 SASEGT. The CDR3 contains 16 residues. This chain connects TRBV6-1 to TRBJ2-7; 9 positions agree with TRBD1. The clonotype originates from a woman aged 70-85 years with acute or convalescent COVID-19. Sequencing used peripheral blood. The CDR3 DNA is TGTGCCAGCAGTGAGCAATGGGGGGACAGGGACTACGAGCAGTACTTC. It translates to CASSEQWGDRDYEQYF.